These 30 T cell receptor beta chains came from one sample sequenced in a study of T cell responses to AZD1222 COVID-19 vaccine. Repertoires were generated with immunoSEQ multiplex PCR, while TCRdb's copy carries only in-frame clones and drops some. The sample holds 140,000 to 150,000 clones, more than 85% seen once. The starting material was peripheral blood, obtained on day 0 of AZD1222 vaccination. The origin of the receptors is an adult in good health.

The V call is TRBV5-4, the J call TRBJ2-6; D call uncertain. The V gene lost 0 bases and the J gene lost 1 base, with 5 bases spanning the gap. From germline, CDR1 is SGHNT and CDR2 YYREEE (reference sequence). The CDR3 is made up of 15 amino acids. DNA for the CDR3: TGTGCCAGCAGCTTGGGCATATCTGGGGCCAACGTCCTGACTTTC. Residues: CASSLGISGANVLTF.

The chain has TRBV7-2 and TRBJ2-5; 7 positions agree with TRBD2. CDR3 length: 13 residues. The germline V gene encodes CDR1 SGHTA and CDR2 FQGNSA. The trim removed 1 base at V and 6 bases at J, leaving 2 bases unmatched. The CDR3 loop reads CASSLGGSQTQYF. The CDR3 DNA is TGTGCCAGCAGCTTAGGCGGGAGCCAGACCCAGTACTTC.

This clone is a singleton in its sample. The CDR3 DNA sequence: TGTGCCAGCAGTGACTCTCCGGGACTTCCTCCTAACTATGGCTACACCTTC. It codes for CASSDSPGLPPNYGYTF. This chain uses TRBV6-4 with TRBJ1-2; a weak D match, TRBD1 (5 bases). Germline V gene sequence: CDR1 MRHNA, CDR2 SNTAGT. This CDR3 has 17 amino acids. V shed 0 bases and J shed 0 bases, with 14 bases lying between them.

V gene TRBV4-1 combines with J gene TRBJ1-1, with a weak D call TRBD1 (5 bases). Germline values: CDR1 MGHRA, CDR2 YSYEKL. The V and J ends lost 0 bases and 7 bases respectively, with 15 bases between them. This CDR3 contains 15 residues. The CDR3 here is CASSQDQGATVEAFF. The CDR3 nucleotides read TGCGCCAGCAGCCAAGACCAAGGGGCCACAGTTGAAGCTTTCTTT.

The rearrangement uses TRBV5-1 and TRBJ1-1, with TRBD1 matching 9 bases. The germline gives CDR1 SGHRS, CDR2 YFSETQ. The CDR3 is 16 amino acids. V was clipped by 4 bases and J by 5 bases; unmatched bases: 12. The CDR3 protein is CASSLEGGQGVTEAFF. CDR3 nucleotide sequence: TGCGCCAGCAGCCTGGAAGGGGGACAGGGTGTAACTGAAGCTTTCTTT.

The count of this clone is one. The chain combines TRBV3-1 (or the pseudogene TRBV3-2) with TRBJ1-6; unclear D gene. Germline V lookup: CDR1 LGHDT, CDR2 YNNKEL (reference sequence). This CDR3 region has 15 residues. Trimming removed 3 bases at V and 3 bases at J, with 9 bases between. The CDR3 DNA is TGTGCCAGCAGCCATCGCCGAAACTATAATTCACCCCTCCACTTT. It encodes CASSHRRNYNSPLHF.

This clone has only one observation. The chain has TRBV6-2 or TRBV6-3 and TRBJ1-2, with 8 bases that match TRBD1. The length of the CDR3 is 13 residues. The V gene's germline CDR1 is MNHEY and CDR2 SVGEGT. V was clipped by 3 bases and J by 4 bases; unmatched bases: 1. CDR3 sequence (DNA): TGTGCCAGCAGTTATACAGGGGGCTATGGCTACACCTTC. It specifies CASSYTGGYGYTF.

V is TRBV7-8 and J is TRBJ2-7; 12 nucleotides match TRBD2. Trimming took 7 bases from V and 0 from J; bases not matched to a gene: 1. CDR1 is SGHVS, CDR2 FQNEAQ, per germline. The CDR3 consists of 14 residues. The chain's CDR3 is CASTGLAGSYEQYF. CDR3 coding DNA: TGTGCCAGCACGGGACTAGCGGGCTCCTACGAGCAGTACTTC.

The gene calls are TRBV11-2 and TRBJ1-3, with TRBD1 matching over 8 bases. CDR1 is SGHAT, CDR2 FQNNGV, per germline. The length of the CDR3 is 13 residues. CDR3 residues: CGTGGTSGNTIYF. CDR3 nucleotides: TGTGGCACAGGGGGGACCTCTGGAAACACCATATATTTT.

In DNA form, the CDR3 reads TGTGCCAGCAGCTTAGAGGTGTGGACTAGCGGAAATACGCAGTATTTT. Translation gives CASSLEVWTSGNTQYF. This chain joins TRBV7-6 and TRBJ2-3; 10 bases fit TRBD2. Germline trimming cut 1 base from V and 7 bases from J; bases unmatched to any gene: 8. The CDR3 totals 16 residues. Germline V CDR1 and CDR2: SGHVS, FNYEAQ. Together with reference TRBV7-6 and TRBJ2-3, the CDR3 gives the full variable domain: GAGVSQSPRYKVTKRGQDVALRCDPISGHVSLYWYRQALGQGPEFLTYFNYEAQQDKSGLPNDRFSAERPEGSISTLTIQRTEQRDSAMYRCASSLEVWTSGNTQYFGPGTRLTVL.

On this clone: At one of its ends the junction is not consistent with the germline gene, which may arise from a read error. The gene calls are TRBV18 and TRBJ2-7; maybe TRBD2 (6 bases). Germline-derived CDR1 and CDR2 are KGHSH and LQKENI. The CDR3 contains 16 residues. CDR3 nucleotide sequence: TGTGCCAGTTCACTAGCTACGGGTCGGGGGTTCTACGAGCAGTACTTC. Translating gives CASSLATGRGFYEQYF.

This chain links TRBV4-1 with TRBJ2-7; TRBD1 agrees at 8 bases. After removal of 0 bases from V and 5 bases from J, the junction contained 9 bases not matched to a gene. The CDR3 runs 16 residues. Germline CDR1 reads MGHRA; CDR2 reads YSYEKL. The chain's CDR3 is CASSQDGAGGWDEQYF. In DNA form, the CDR3 reads TGCGCCAGCAGCCAAGATGGGGCAGGGGGCTGGGACGAGCAGTACTTC.

CDR3 nucleotide sequence: TGTGCCAGCTCACCAAAGGGACAGAGCACAGATACGCAGTATTTT. Amino acids: CASSPKGQSTDTQYF. The rearrangement links TRBV18 to TRBJ2-3, with 7 bases fitting TRBD1. The germline CDR1 and CDR2 sequences are KGHSH and LQKENI. Losses at the gene ends were 2 bases for V and 0 bases for J; bases not matched to a gene: 2. The CDR3 loop spans 15 amino acids.

The chain couples TRBV29-1 to TRBJ1-2; TRBD1 is a possible D gene (6 bases). V was trimmed by 7 bases and J by 8 bases, leaving 17 bases between them. The CDR3 covers 12 residues. CDR1 is SQVTM and CDR2 is ANQGSEA in the germline V gene. CDR3 in amino acids: CSADPYRVGYTF. CDR3 nucleotides: TGCAGCGCCGACCCCTACAGGGTCGGCTACACCTTC.

This sequence joins TRBV27 and TRBJ2-2, with a weak D call TRBD2 (5 bases). Between the trimmed V and J ends, which lost 5 bases and 1 base, there was a span of 8 bases. This CDR3 has 14 amino acids. Germline CDR1 reads MNHEY; CDR2 reads SMNVEV (reference sequence). The CDR3 DNA is TGTGCCAGCAGTACTAGTCGGAACACCGGGGAGCTGTTTTTT. Translating gives CASSTSRNTGELFF.

The V gene is TRBV19, the J gene TRBJ2-5; no firm D call. This CDR3 is 13 amino acids long. V lost 1 base, J lost 3 bases, and 6 bases lay in between. Germline-derived CDR1 and CDR2 are LNHDA and SQIVND (reference sequence). CDR3 residues: CASSIGRKETQYF. The CDR3 DNA reads as TGTGCCAGTAGTATAGGCAGGAAAGAGACCCAGTACTTC.

The V call is TRBV5-6, the J call TRBJ2-7, with 7 bases that match TRBD2. The J segment lost 2 bases and the V segment lost 2 bases, leaving 4 bases of the junction unmatched. The V gene's germline CDR1 is SGHDT and CDR2 YYEEEE. The CDR3 totals 14 residues. The CDR3 region is CASSFWTRAYEQYF. CDR3 coding DNA: TGTGCCAGCAGCTTCTGGACTAGGGCCTACGAGCAGTACTTC. Full variable domain (outside the CDR3, taken from reference TRBV5-6 and TRBJ2-7): DAGVTQSPTHLIKTRGQQVTLRCSPKSGHDTVSWYQQALGQGPQFIFQYYEEEERQRGNFPDRFSGHQFPNYSSELNVNALLLGDSALYLCASSFWTRAYEQYFGPGTRLTVT.

The chain combines TRBV4-1 with TRBJ2-5; no definite D call. V lost 0 bases, J lost 4 bases, and 12 bases lay in between. The CDR3 loop spans 15 amino acids. Germline lookup yields CDR1 MGHRA and CDR2 YSYEKL. The CDR3 here is CASSQDQLIRETQYF. CDR3 nucleotides: TGCGCCAGCAGCCAAGACCAACTAATTAGAGAGACCCAGTACTTC.

The genes are TRBV28 and TRBJ2-7; D might be TRBD1 (6 bases). The CDR3 consists of 14 residues. V dropped 3 bases and J dropped 3 bases, with 12 bases sitting between them. CDR1 and CDR2 from the germline V gene are MDHEN and SYDVKM. The CDR3 DNA follows: TGTGCCAGCAGTTTCAGGGGCAGATACTACGAGCAGTACTTC. It encodes CASSFRGRYYEQYF.

This rearrangement joins TRBV3-1 (or the pseudogene TRBV3-2) to TRBJ2-4, with D hard to call. Germline CDR1 LGHDT, CDR2 YNNKEL (reference sequence). The CDR3 is 18 amino acids. V dropped 1 base and J dropped 1 base, with 17 bases sitting between them. In DNA form, the CDR3 reads TGTGCCAGCAGCCAAGGTGGGTGGAACGGCCGTGCCAAAAACATTCAGTACTTC. Residues: CASSQGGWNGRAKNIQYF.

In this sample, this clone turned up once. V and J are TRBV28 and TRBJ2-1; D is unclear. V lost 3 bases and J lost 5, with 11 bases in between. Germline V lookup: CDR1 MDHEN, CDR2 SYDVKM. The CDR3 is 14 residues long. CDR3 in amino acids: CASSLWPDDNEQFF. DNA of the CDR3: TGTGCCAGCAGTTTGTGGCCCGACGACAATGAGCAGTTCTTC. The whole variable domain, filled in from reference TRBV28 and TRBJ2-1, reads DVKVTQSSRYLVKRTGEKVFLECVQDMDHENMFWYRQDPGLGLRLIYFSYDVKMKEKGDIPEGYSVSREKKERFSLILESASTNQTSMYLCASSLWPDDNEQFFGPGTRLTVL.

The chain recombines TRBV10-2 with TRBJ1-5; D uncertain. Trimming took off 7 bases at V and 7 bases at J, with 11 bases between the two ends. The CDR3 runs to 12 residues. CDR1 and CDR2 (germline): WSHSY, SAAADI. The CDR3 loop reads CASTVGGQPQHF. The DNA for the CDR3 is TGCGCCAGCACCGTGGGCGGGCAGCCCCAGCATTTT.

The CDR3 spells CASSMFLVGTYEQYF. CDR3 coding DNA: TGTGCCAGTAGTATGTTCCTGGTCGGAACCTACGAGCAGTACTTC. The chain couples TRBV19 to TRBJ2-7; D remains ambiguous. The CDR3 spans 15 residues. The V and J ends lost 3 bases and 2 bases respectively, with 14 bases between them. CDR1 and CDR2 from the germline V gene are LNHDA and SQIVND (reference sequence).

The V gene is TRBV30, the J gene TRBJ1-5; D remains ambiguous. Germline assignment: CDR1 GTSNPN and CDR2 SVGIG (reference sequence). This CDR3 has 12 amino acids. V lost 0 bases to trimming and J lost 5 bases, with 5 bases between them. CDR3 in amino acids: CAWSVRDQPQHF. CDR3 coding DNA: TGTGCCTGGAGTGTACGAGATCAGCCCCAGCATTTT.

This chain joins TRBV7-2 and TRBJ2-7; 11 bases fit TRBD2. CDR3 length equals 16 residues. The ends lost 2 bases at V and 2 bases at J; junction bases unmatched: 5. The germline V gene has CDR1 SGHTA and CDR2 FQGNSA. The CDR3 loop is CASSLTVTSGAYEQYF. CDR3 bases: TGTGCCAGCAGCTTAACGGTGACTAGCGGGGCCTACGAGCAGTACTTC.

The J gene is TRBJ1-5, the V gene TRBV5-1; 7 bases match TRBD1. The V gene end was trimmed by 0 bases and the J gene end by 2 bases; junction bases not matched to a gene: 5. The CDR3 length is 16 residues. The germline CDR1 and CDR2 sequences are SGHRS and YFSETQ. The CDR3 DNA reads as TGCGCCAGCAGCTTGGGGGGTACAGGGGGCAATCAGCCCCAGCATTTT. It specifies CASSLGGTGGNQPQHF.

The chain joins TRBV5-1 to TRBJ2-7; 12 bases line up with TRBD2. J was trimmed by 6 bases and V by 3 bases; bases with no gene match: 7. Germline V gives CDR1 SGHRS, CDR2 YFSETQ. This CDR3 spans 15 amino acids. CDR3 bases: TGCGCCAGCAGCTCGTCTAGCGGGAGGGGGGGCGAGCAGTACTTC. Translated, it gives CASSSSSGRGGEQYF.

This chain connects TRBV5-4 to TRBJ2-2, with D tentatively TRBD2 (6 bases). Germline V gene data show CDR1 as SGHNT and CDR2 as YYREEE (reference sequence). Trimming removed 0 bases from V and 0 bases from J, with 9 bases in between. The CDR3 consists of 16 residues. CDR3 nucleotide sequence: TGTGCCAGCAGCTTGGGCGGGATAGCGAACACCGGGGAGCTGTTTTTT. Translating it yields CASSLGGIANTGELFF.

The chain uses TRBV19 and TRBJ1-2; tentatively, D is TRBD1 (5 bases). V lost 3 bases and J lost 2, with 13 bases in between. CDR3 length equals 15 residues. Germline V gives CDR1 LNHDA, CDR2 SQIVND (reference sequence). CDR3 in amino acids: CASSIILDTNYGYTF. DNA of the CDR3: TGTGCCAGTAGTATCATCCTGGACACAAACTATGGCTACACCTTC. Complete variable domain (other parts from reference TRBV19 and TRBJ1-2): DGGITQSPKYLFRKEGQNVTLSCEQNLNHDAMYWYRQDPGQGLRLIYYSQIVNDFQKGDIAEGYSVSREKKESFPLTVTSAQKNPTAFYLCASSIILDTNYGYTFGSGTRLTVV.

The rearrangement joins TRBV15 to TRBJ1-6; D unresolved. Germline V gene sequence: CDR1 LNHNV, CDR2 YYDKDF (reference sequence). V was cut by 2 bases and J by 14 bases, with 19 bases left in between. CDR3 length: 15 residues. The CDR3 region has the DNA TGTGCCACCAGCAGATTGAATGCGGTCGGTCCGGCCCTCCACTTT. Its translation is CATSRLNAVGPALHF.